A single sample gave rise to the 24 T cell receptor beta chains below, sequenced in a study of a mutant IDH1 vaccine in newly diagnosed glioma. Time point specified: week 5, during vaccination. All doses held 300 ug of mutant IDH1 20-mer peptide, with topical imiquimod. Libraries were prepared by immunoSEQ multiplex PCR; TCRdb keeps only in-frame clonotypes and omits some of them. The sample contains approximately 39,000 clones, around 81% of which appear only once. Their antigens are not known. Here the sequenced sample was PBMCs, taken from a glioma patient whose treatment included an IDH1 peptide vaccine. The receptors originated from a man over 45 with glioma.

The CDR3, as DNA: TGCAGCGCCTTTCTAGCGGGAGGGTTGGAGACCCAGTACTTC. Translating it yields CSAFLAGGLETQYF. This sequence joins TRBV29-1 and TRBJ2-5; 12 nucleotides match TRBD2. The ends lost 7 bases at V and 5 bases at J; junction bases unmatched: 8. The germline V gene has CDR1 SQVTM and CDR2 ANQGSEA. CDR3 length: 14 residues.

This chain connects TRBV2 to TRBJ2-1; D is unclear. Deletions cut 5 bases from V and 1 base from J, with 6 bases between. Germline V gene lookup returns CDR1 SNHLY and CDR2 FYNNEI. CDR3 length equals 13 residues. The CDR3 DNA reads as TGTGCCAGCAGTAAGGCATCCTACAATGAGCAGTTCTTC. Encoded protein: CASSKASYNEQFF.

Here the CDR3 DNA reads TGTGCCAGCAGTGAAATTGCCTTCACTGAAGCTTTCTTT. This gives the protein CASSEIAFTEAFF. The chain employs TRBV6-1 and TRBJ1-1; D call uncertain. Germline V gene sequence: CDR1 MNHNS, CDR2 SASEGT. This CDR3 contains 13 residues. Trimming removed 2 bases at V and 4 bases at J, with 8 bases between.

CDR3 region: CSVAGTSDYEQYF. In DNA, the CDR3 is TGCAGCGTAGCCGGGACTAGCGATTACGAGCAGTACTTC. The V call is TRBV29-1, the J call TRBJ2-7, with 10 bases matching TRBD2. The V segment lost 6 bases and the J segment 4 bases; nucleotides outside the gene matches: 6. In germline, CDR1 is SQVTM, CDR2 ANQGSEA. The CDR3 covers 13 residues.

V and J are TRBV6-5 and TRBJ1-2; the D gene is possibly TRBD1 (6 bases). CDR3 length: 15 residues. V was cut by 6 bases and J by 0 bases, with 14 bases left in between. CDR1 is MNHEY, CDR2 SVGAGI, per germline. DNA for the CDR3: TGTGCCAGCAGCCTGGACAGCCGCTCTAACTATGGCTACACCTTC. Protein product: CASSLDSRSNYGYTF.

This clone was counted a single time. The genes are TRBV18 and TRBJ2-7, with no clear D. Trimming pared 4 bases from V and 3 bases from J, leaving 10 bases between. CDR1 KGHSH and CDR2 LQKENI come from the germline V gene. The CDR3 has 13 amino acids. The CDR3, as DNA: TGTGCCAGCTCACTCTCGAAGTTCTACGAGCAGTACTTC. This gives the protein CASSLSKFYEQYF.

The gene calls are TRBV6-6 and TRBJ1-3; D gene unclear. The ends were cut back, 0 bases at V and 4 bases at J, with 4 bases in the middle. The CDR3 covers 13 residues. Per the germline V gene, CDR1 is MNHNY and CDR2 is SVGAGI (reference sequence). CDR3 loop: CASSYSAGNTIYF. The CDR3 nucleotides are TGTGCCAGCAGTTACTCCGCCGGAAACACCATATATTTT.

V gene TRBV13 combines with J gene TRBJ1-6; D is uncertain. CDR3 length equals 17 residues. Germline V gene lookup returns CDR1 PRHDT and CDR2 FYEKMQ (reference sequence). The V end lost 4 bases, the J end lost 1 base, and 14 bases lay between the germline ends. CDR3 coding DNA: TGTGCCAGCAGCTCCGGTCCCAGGCGGTCCTATAATTCACCCCTCCACTTT. Translated, it gives CASSSGPRRSYNSPLHF.

The V gene is TRBV2, the J gene TRBJ2-1, with D perhaps matching TRBD1 (6 bases). The CDR3 sequence is 11 residues long. Germline values: CDR1 SNHLY, CDR2 FYNNEI. This chain's CDR3 is CAAGDIYEQFF. CDR3 nucleotides: TGTGCAGCAGGGGATATTTATGAGCAGTTCTTC.

This clone occurred once. This chain joins TRBV5-1 and TRBJ2-1, with 13 bases lining up with TRBD2. With V trimmed by 4 bases and J by 6 bases, 1 base remained unmatched. CDR3 length: 14 residues. Germline V gives CDR1 SGHRS, CDR2 YFSETQ. The DNA for the CDR3 is TGCGCCAGCAGCCGGACTAGCGGGAGCAATGAGCAGTTCTTC. Protein sequence: CASSRTSGSNEQFF.

This chain uses TRBV7-2 with TRBJ1-2, with a possible D match to TRBD1 (5 bases). Deletions cut 0 bases from V and 1 base from J, with 12 bases between. Germline V gives CDR1 SGHTA, CDR2 FQGNSA. The CDR3 has 16 amino acids. The chain's CDR3 is CASSLALQAYNYGYTF. The DNA of the CDR3 is TGTGCCAGCAGCTTAGCGCTACAGGCCTATAACTATGGCTACACCTTC.

The rearrangement joins TRBV7-9 to TRBJ1-5; D not resolved. Trimming pared 5 bases from V and 4 bases from J, leaving 12 bases between. In germline, CDR1 is SEHNR, CDR2 FQNEAQ (reference sequence). The CDR3 has 14 residues. The CDR3 bases are TGTGCCAGCAGCCAATCCGGGGTGAATCAGCCCCAGCATTTT. Translated: CASSQSGVNQPQHF.

The chain employs TRBV19 and TRBJ1-2; 7 nucleotides line up with TRBD1. V was pared by 0 bases and J by 4 bases, with 8 bases of the junction left unmatched. The CDR3 sequence is 16 residues long. Germline V gene data show CDR1 as LNHDA and CDR2 as SQIVND (reference sequence). The CDR3 protein is CASSIDGDRSFYGYTF. CDR3 bases: TGTGCCAGTAGTATAGATGGGGACAGATCCTTCTATGGCTACACCTTC.

This chain uses TRBV5-4 with TRBJ1-4; TRBD1 matches 7 bases. The V and J ends lost 5 bases and 4 bases, in that order; junction bases with no gene match: 5. Germline values: CDR1 SGHNT, CDR2 YYREEE (reference sequence). This CDR3 has 14 amino acids. The CDR3 reads CASSLRDSNEKLFF. CDR3 nucleotide sequence: TGTGCCAGCAGTTTAAGGGACAGTAATGAAAAACTGTTTTTT.

This chain uses TRBV5-6 with TRBJ1-4, with 9 bases lining up with TRBD1. From germline, CDR1 is SGHDT and CDR2 YYEEEE. Trimming at V came to 4 bases and at J to 7 bases, leaving 5 bases not matched to a gene. The CDR3 contains 14 residues. The CDR3 reads CASSRGTGIEKLFF. As DNA, the CDR3 is TGTGCCAGCAGCCGCGGGACAGGGATTGAAAAACTGTTTTTT.

In DNA, the CDR3 is TGTGCCAGCAGCTTAGGACAGGCTCTATCCACAGATACGCAGTATTTT. Encoded protein: CASSLGQALSTDTQYF. The V and J genes are TRBV7-9 and TRBJ2-3; tentatively, D is TRBD1 (6 bases). Trimming removed 1 base at V and 2 bases at J, with 13 bases between. This CDR3 has 16 residues. Germline assignment: CDR1 SEHNR and CDR2 FQNEAQ (reference sequence).

This clone showed up just a few times. This chain links TRBV2 with TRBJ2-3; TRBD1 matches 7 bases. V was clipped by 4 bases and J by 5 bases; unmatched bases: 9. The CDR3 is made up of 15 amino acids. The germline V gene has CDR1 SNHLY and CDR2 FYNNEI. CDR3 coding DNA: TGTGCCAGCAGTGTGGGACAGATGAATTTAGATACGCAGTATTTT. Encoded protein: CASSVGQMNLDTQYF. Looking up the rest from reference TRBV2 and TRBJ2-3 gives the full variable domain: EPEVTQTPSHQVTQMGQEVILRCVPISNHLYFYWYRQILGQKVEFLVSFYNNEISEKSEIFDDQFSVERPDGSNFTLKIRSTKLEDSAMYFCASSVGQMNLDTQYFGPGTRLTVL.

This clone was counted a few times. This rearrangement joins TRBV6-4 to TRBJ2-1, with 11 bases that match TRBD2. Germline CDR1 reads MRHNA; CDR2 reads SNTAGT. CDR3 length: 16 amino acids. V shed 0 bases and J 9 bases; nucleotides not matched to a gene: 7. Written as DNA, the CDR3 is TGTGCCAGCAGTGACTCGATTACTAGCGGGAGCTTTGAGCAGTTCTTC. This gives the protein CASSDSITSGSFEQFF.

In its sample, this clone is medium-sized. This sample includes further DNA sequences coding for the same CDR3. The chain carries TRBV19 and TRBJ2-7; no reliable D call. Germline V gene data show CDR1 as LNHDA and CDR2 as SQIVND (reference sequence). The CDR3 runs 13 residues. V was trimmed by 6 bases and J by 0 bases, leaving 9 bases between them. DNA of the CDR3: TGTGCCAGTAGCCCAGGCTACTCCTACGAGCAGTACTTC. As protein: CASSPGYSYEQYF.

For the CDR3, the DNA is TGTGCCAGTAGTATAGCTGGGACGGGCGGGGAGCTGTTTTTT. This sequence encodes CASSIAGTGGELFF. The chain is built from TRBV19 and TRBJ2-2, with D possibly called TRBD1 or TRBD2 (5 bases each). Per germline, CDR1 LNHDA and CDR2 SQIVND (reference sequence). Trimming cost V 1 base and J 7 bases, with 10 bases left between them. This CDR3 contains 14 residues.

The chain combines TRBV15 with TRBJ1-5; perhaps TRBD1 as D (5 bases). The V end lost 1 base, the J end lost 6 bases, and 13 bases lay between the germline ends. Germline V gene data show CDR1 as LNHNV and CDR2 as YYDKDF (reference sequence). CDR3 length: 15 residues. DNA of the CDR3: TGTGCCACCAGCAGAGGGGCGGGACTGCCTCAGCCCCAGCATTTT. Its protein product is CATSRGAGLPQPQHF.

Notes on this clone: This CDR3 is also generated by other DNA sequences in the sample. This sequence joins TRBV19 and TRBJ2-3, with no clear D. The germline V gene has CDR1 LNHDA and CDR2 SQIVND (reference sequence). The CDR3 runs to 12 residues. The V gene lost 5 bases and the J gene lost 1 base, with 4 bases spanning the gap. This CDR3 is CASSPGTDTQYF. CDR3 sequence (DNA): TGTGCCAGTAGTCCAGGCACAGATACGCAGTATTTT.

The CDR3 region is CSVKEVNTEAFF. CDR3 bases: TGCAGCGTTAAGGAGGTGAACACTGAAGCTTTCTTT. This chain connects TRBV29-1 to TRBJ1-1; D gene ambiguous. Trimming left V 5 bases short and J 0 bases short, with 7 bases between. This CDR3 has 12 amino acids. Germline values: CDR1 SQVTM, CDR2 ANQGSEA.

The V call is TRBV2, the J call TRBJ2-1; D possibly corresponds to TRBD2 (6 bases). The V gene's germline CDR1 is SNHLY and CDR2 FYNNEI. Deletions cut 8 bases from V and 5 bases from J, with 13 bases between. This CDR3 is 13 amino acids long. The DNA of the CDR3 is TGTGCCAGCGGCCAGGGAGGAAACAATGAGCAGTTCTTC. As protein: CASGQGGNNEQFF. Filled out from reference TRBV2 and TRBJ2-1, the complete variable domain reads EPEVTQTPSHQVTQMGQEVILRCVPISNHLYFYWYRQILGQKVEFLVSFYNNEISEKSEIFDDQFSVERPDGSNFTLKIRSTKLEDSAMYFCASGQGGNNEQFFGPGTRLTVL.